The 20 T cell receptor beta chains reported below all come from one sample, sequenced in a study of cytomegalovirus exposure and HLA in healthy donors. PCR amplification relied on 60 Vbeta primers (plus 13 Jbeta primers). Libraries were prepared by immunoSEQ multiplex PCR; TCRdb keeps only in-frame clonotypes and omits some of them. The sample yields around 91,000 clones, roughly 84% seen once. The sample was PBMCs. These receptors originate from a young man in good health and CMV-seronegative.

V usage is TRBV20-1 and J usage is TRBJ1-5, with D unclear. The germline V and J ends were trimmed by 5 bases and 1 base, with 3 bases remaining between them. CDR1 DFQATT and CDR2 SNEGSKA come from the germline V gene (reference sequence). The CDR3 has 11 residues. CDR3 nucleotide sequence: TGCAGTGCTCCGAGCAATCAGCCCCAGCATTTT. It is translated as CSAPSNQPQHF.

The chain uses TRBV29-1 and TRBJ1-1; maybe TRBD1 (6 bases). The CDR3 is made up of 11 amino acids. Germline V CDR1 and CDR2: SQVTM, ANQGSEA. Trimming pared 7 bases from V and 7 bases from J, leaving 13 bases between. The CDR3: CSGRDTHEAFF. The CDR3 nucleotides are TGCAGCGGCCGGGACACCCATGAAGCTTTCTTT.

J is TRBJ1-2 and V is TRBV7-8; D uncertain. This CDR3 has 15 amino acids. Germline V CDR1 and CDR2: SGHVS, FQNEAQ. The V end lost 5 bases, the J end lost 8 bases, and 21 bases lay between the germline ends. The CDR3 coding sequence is TGTGCCAGCAGCCCCAGCCTGGGCGACGGCTTCGGCTACACCTTC. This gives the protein CASSPSLGDGFGYTF.

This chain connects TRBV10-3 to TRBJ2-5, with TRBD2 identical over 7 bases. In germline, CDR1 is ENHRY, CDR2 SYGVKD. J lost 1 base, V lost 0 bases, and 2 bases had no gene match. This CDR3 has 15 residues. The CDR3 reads CAISESGGVQETQYF. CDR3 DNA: TGTGCCATCAGTGAGTCGGGGGGGGTCCAAGAGACCCAGTACTTC.

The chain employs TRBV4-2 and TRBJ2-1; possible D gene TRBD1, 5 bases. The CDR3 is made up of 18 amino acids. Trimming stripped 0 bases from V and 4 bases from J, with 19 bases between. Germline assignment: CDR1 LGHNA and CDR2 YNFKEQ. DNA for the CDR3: TGTGCCAGCAGCCAAGATGGGGCAGGGATTACCCTATACAATGAGCAGTTCTTC. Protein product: CASSQDGAGITLYNEQFF.

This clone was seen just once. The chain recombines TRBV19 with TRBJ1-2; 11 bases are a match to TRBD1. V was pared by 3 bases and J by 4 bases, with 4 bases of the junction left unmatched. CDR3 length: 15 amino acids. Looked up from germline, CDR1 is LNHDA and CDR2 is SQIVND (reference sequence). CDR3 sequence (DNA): TGTGCCAGTAGTATCGGACAGGGGGCTCGCTATGGCTACACCTTC. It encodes CASSIGQGARYGYTF.

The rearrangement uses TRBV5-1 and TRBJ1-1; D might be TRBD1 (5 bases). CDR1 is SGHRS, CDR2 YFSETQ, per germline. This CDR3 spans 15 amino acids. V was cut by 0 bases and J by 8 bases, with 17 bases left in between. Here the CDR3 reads CASSLEAGGIIEAFF. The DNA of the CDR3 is TGCGCCAGCAGCTTGGAGGCCGGGGGAATTATCGAAGCTTTCTTT.

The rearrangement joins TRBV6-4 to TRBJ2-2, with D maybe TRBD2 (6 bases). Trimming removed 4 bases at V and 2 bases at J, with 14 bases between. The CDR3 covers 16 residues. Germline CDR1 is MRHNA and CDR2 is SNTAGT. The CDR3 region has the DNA TGTGCCAGCAGTGTAACGGGACTTCCAAACACCGGGGAGCTGTTTTTT. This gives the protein CASSVTGLPNTGELFF.

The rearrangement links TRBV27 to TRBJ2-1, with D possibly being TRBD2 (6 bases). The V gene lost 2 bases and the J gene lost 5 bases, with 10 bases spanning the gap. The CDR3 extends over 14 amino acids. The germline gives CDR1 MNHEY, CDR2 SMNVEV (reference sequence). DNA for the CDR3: TGTGCCAGCAGTTTAGCGGGAACCCACAATGAGCAGTTCTTC. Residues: CASSLAGTHNEQFF.

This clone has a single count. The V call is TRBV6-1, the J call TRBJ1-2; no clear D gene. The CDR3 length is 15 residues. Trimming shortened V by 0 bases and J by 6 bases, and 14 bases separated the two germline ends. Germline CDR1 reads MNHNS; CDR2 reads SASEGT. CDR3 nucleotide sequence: TGTGCCAGCAGTGAAGCAGGCGGTTGGAGTGATGGCTACACCTTC. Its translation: CASSEAGGWSDGYTF.

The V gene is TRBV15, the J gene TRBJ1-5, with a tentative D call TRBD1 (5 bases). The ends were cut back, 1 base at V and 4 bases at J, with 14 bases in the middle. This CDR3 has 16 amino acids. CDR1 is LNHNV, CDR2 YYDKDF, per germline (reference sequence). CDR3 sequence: CATSRGGTGLNQPQHF. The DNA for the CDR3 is TGTGCCACCAGCAGAGGGGGCACAGGTTTAAATCAGCCCCAGCATTTT.

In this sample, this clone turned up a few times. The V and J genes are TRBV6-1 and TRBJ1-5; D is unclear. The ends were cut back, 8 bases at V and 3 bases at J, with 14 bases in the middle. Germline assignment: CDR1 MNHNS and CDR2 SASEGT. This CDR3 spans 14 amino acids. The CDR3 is CASLPRPYNQPQHF. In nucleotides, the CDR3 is TGTGCCAGCCTACCCAGGCCATACAATCAGCCCCAGCATTTT.

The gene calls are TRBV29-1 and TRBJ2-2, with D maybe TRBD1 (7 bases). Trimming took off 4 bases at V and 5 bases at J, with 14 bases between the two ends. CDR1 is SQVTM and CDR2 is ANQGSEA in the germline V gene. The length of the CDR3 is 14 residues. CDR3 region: CSVAYRGGTGELFF. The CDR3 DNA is TGCAGCGTTGCCTACAGGGGAGGTACCGGGGAGCTGTTTTTT.

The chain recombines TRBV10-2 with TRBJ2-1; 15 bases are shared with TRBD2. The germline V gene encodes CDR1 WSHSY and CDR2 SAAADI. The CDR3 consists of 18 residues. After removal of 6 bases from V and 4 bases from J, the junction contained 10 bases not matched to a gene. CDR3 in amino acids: CASREGLAGGFAYNEQFF. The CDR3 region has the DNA TGCGCCAGCAGAGAGGGACTAGCGGGAGGATTCGCTTACAATGAGCAGTTCTTC.

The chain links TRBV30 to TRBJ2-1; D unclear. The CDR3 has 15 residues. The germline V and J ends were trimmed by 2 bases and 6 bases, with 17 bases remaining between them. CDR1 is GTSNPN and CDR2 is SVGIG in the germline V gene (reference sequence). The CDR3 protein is CAWSPFSLGGNEQFF. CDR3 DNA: TGTGCCTGGAGTCCATTCTCGCTTGGCGGCAATGAGCAGTTCTTC. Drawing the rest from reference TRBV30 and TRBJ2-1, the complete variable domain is SQTIHQWPATLVQPVGSPLSLECTVEGTSNPNLYWYRQAAGRGLQLLFYSVGIGQISSEVPQNLSASRPQDRQFILSSKKLLLSDSGFYLCAWSPFSLGGNEQFFGPGTRLTVL.

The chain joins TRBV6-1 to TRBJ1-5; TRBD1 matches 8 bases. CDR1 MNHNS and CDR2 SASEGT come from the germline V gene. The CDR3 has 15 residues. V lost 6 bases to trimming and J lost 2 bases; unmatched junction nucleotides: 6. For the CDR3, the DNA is TGTGCCAGCAGCCCACCGACAGGGGGCAATCAGCCCCAGCATTTT. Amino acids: CASSPPTGGNQPQHF.

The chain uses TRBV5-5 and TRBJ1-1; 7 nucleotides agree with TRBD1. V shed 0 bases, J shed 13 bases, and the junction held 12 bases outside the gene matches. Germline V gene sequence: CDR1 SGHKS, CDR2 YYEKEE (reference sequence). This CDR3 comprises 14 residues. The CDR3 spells CASSLDRGPGVGFF. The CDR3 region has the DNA TGTGCCAGCAGCTTGGACAGGGGTCCCGGGGTTGGTTTCTTT. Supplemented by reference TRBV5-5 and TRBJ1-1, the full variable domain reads DAGVTQSPTHLIKTRGQQVTLRCSPISGHKSVSWYQQVLGQGPQFIFQYYEKEERGRGNFPDRFSARQFPNYSSELNVNALLLGDSALYLCASSLDRGPGVGFFGQGTRLTVV.

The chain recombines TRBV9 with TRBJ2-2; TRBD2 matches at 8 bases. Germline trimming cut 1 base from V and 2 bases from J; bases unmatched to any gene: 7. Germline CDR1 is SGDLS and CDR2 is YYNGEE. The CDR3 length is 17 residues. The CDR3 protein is CASSVPGLEGNTGELFF. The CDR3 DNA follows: TGTGCCAGCAGCGTACCGGGACTAGAGGGTAACACCGGGGAGCTGTTTTTT.

Written as DNA, the CDR3 is TGTGCCAGCACCCGGGACAGGGGGCCGCGTGGTGAGCAGTTCTTC. It yields the protein CASTRDRGPRGEQFF. The V call is TRBV28, the J call TRBJ2-1; the match to TRBD1 covers 12 bases. With 7 bases clipped from V and 9 bases from J, the junction kept 10 bases outside the gene matches. CDR1 is MDHEN, CDR2 SYDVKM, per germline. This CDR3 is 15 amino acids long. The full variable domain, its missing parts supplied by reference TRBV28 and TRBJ2-1, is DVKVTQSSRYLVKRTGEKVFLECVQDMDHENMFWYRQDPGLGLRLIYFSYDVKMKEKGDIPEGYSVSREKKERFSLILESASTNQTSMYLCASTRDRGPRGEQFFGPGTRLTVL.

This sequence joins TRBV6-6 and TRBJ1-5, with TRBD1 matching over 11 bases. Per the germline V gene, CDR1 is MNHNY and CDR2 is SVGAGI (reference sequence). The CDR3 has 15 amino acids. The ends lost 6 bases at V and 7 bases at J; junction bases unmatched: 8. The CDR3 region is CASRRTGGAGQPQHF. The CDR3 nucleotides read TGTGCCAGCAGGAGGACAGGGGGCGCAGGGCAGCCCCAGCATTTT.